This TCR beta chain derives from a study of T cells after yellow fever vaccination. Study at large: For low cell numbers, libraries were made with SMART-Seq v4 Ultra Low Input. Study-wide findings and caveats: The booster saw the reappearance of most primary-vaccination clones (approximately 97% CD4, 80% to 90% CD8).

The CDR3 has 13 amino acids. Looked up from germline, CDR1 is SGHRS and CDR2 is YFSETQ. After removal of 4 bases from V and 10 bases from J, the junction contained 10 bases not matched to a gene. This clonotype was detected ten times or more. Its antigen is not identified. Template switching with 5'RACE generated the TCR cDNA and added a universal primer site and UMIs. A single record per CDR3 protein comes from TCRdb applying MiXCR to the 5' RACE reads. Of 400,000 or so distinct CDR3 sequences listed, over 5% are singletons. This TCR was sampled from a man under 40 who received the YFV17D yellow fever vaccine. The chain uses TRBV5-1 and TRBJ1-2; the match to TRBD1 covers 7 bases. The sample consisted of PBMCs, taken 5 days after the yellow fever booster vaccination. Here the CDR3 reads CASSPDRAGDYTF. In DNA, the CDR3 is TGCGCCAGCAGCCCAGACAGGGCCGGGGACTACACCTTC.